This T cell receptor (beta chain) was observed in a study of type 1 and type 2 diabetes patients. About the study: Samples came from type 1 diabetic, type 2 diabetic or nondiabetic people, recruited in China.

Of note for this clonotype: Lacking the conserved final phenylalanine or tryptophan, this CDR3 likely reflects a read error.

Genomic DNA was the PCR template. Multiplex PCR with 30 forward and 13 reverse primers amplified the TCR beta CDR3. TCRdb redid the calling of the multiplex PCR reads with MiXCR, one entry per CDR3 protein. In the table there are about 290,000 distinct CDR3 sequences, around 50% of which are singletons. Each participant gave approximately 9.1 milliliters of peripheral blood. The material sequenced was peripheral blood mononuclear cells (PBMCs). The receptor's source is a man aged 18 to 30 with type 2 diabetes.

The CDR3 DNA reads TGTGCCAGTAGTATAATGGGACAGACCCAAGAGACCCAGTACTCC. Protein sequence: CASSIMGQTQETQYS. The V call is TRBV19, the J call TRBJ2-5; 7 nucleotides agree with TRBD1. CDR1 is LNHDA and CDR2 is SQIVND in the germline V gene (reference sequence). The CDR3 runs to 15 residues. After removal of 2 bases from V and 1 base from J, the junction contained 4 bases not matched to a gene.